This T cell receptor (beta chain) originates from a study of blood T cell repertoires in COVID-19. As for the study in general: The samples span acute and convalescent COVID-19 from the United States, Italy and Spain.

The CDR3 covers 15 residues. Germline V gene sequence: CDR1 SGHRS, CDR2 YFSETQ. V gave up 3 bases and J gave up 0 bases, with 10 bases separating them. Participant ages covered about 18 to 89 years across about 25 US areas. Assignments of participants to cohorts depended upon their own reported clinical history. The protocol was immunoSEQ multiplex PCR, while the TCRdb copy is restricted to in-frame clones and leaves out a portion. The sample records about 160,000 clones, about 90% being singletons. The sequencing input was PBMCs or T cells enriched from blood (not recorded which). The rearrangement links TRBV5-1 to TRBJ2-1; a weak D match, TRBD1 (6 bases). This receptor was taken from a woman aged 40 to 50 who had been exposed to COVID-19. The chain's CDR3 is CASSSTGSSYNEQFF. The DNA for the CDR3 is TGCGCCAGCAGCTCGACAGGCAGCTCCTACAATGAGCAGTTCTTC.